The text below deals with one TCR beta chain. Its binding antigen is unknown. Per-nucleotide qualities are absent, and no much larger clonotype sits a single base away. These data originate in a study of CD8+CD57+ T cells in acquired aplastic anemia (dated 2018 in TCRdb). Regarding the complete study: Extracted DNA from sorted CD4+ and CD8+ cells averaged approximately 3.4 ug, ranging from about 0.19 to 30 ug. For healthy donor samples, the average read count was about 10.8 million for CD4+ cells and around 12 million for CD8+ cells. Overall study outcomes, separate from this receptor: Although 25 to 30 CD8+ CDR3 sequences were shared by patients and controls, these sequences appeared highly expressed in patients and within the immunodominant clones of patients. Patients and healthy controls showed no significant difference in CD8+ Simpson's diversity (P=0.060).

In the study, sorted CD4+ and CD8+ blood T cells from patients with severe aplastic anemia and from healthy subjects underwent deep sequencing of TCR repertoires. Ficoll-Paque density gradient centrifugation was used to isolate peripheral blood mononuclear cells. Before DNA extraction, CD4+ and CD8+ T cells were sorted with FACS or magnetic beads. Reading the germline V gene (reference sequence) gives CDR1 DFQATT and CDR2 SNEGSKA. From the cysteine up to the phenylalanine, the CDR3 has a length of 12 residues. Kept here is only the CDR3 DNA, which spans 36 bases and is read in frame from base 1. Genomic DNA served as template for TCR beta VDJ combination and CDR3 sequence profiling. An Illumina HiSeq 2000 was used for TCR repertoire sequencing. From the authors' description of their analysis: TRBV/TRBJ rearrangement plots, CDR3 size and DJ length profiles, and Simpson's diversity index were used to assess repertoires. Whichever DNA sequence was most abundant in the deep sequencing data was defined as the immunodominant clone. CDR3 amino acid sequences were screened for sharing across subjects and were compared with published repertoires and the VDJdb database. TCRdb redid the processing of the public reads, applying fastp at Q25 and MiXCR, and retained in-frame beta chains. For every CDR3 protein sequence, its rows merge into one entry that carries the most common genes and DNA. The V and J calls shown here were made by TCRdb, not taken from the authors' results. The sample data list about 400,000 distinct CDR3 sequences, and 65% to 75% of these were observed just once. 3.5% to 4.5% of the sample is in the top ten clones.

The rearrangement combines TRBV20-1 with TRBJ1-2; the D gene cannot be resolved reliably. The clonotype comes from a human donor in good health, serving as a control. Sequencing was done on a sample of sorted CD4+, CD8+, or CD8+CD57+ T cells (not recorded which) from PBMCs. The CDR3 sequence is CGPRGRPTSNTF. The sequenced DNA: TGCGGCCCACGAGGGCGTCCTACGAGCAACACCTTC.